This record looks at one T cell receptor beta chain sequence and its context. The V gene lost 4 bases and the J gene lost 3 bases, with 7 bases spanning the gap. CDR1 LGHNA and CDR2 YNFKEQ come from the germline V gene. The CDR3 runs to 13 residues. This record comes from a study of OX40 agonist ivuxolimab in advanced cancers. The protocol was immunoSEQ multiplex PCR, while the TCRdb copy is restricted to in-frame clones and leaves out a portion. The sample has 76,000 or so clones, less than 90% seen once. The sequencing used CD4+ or CD8+ T cells sorted from blood, collected in a trial of the OX40 agonist ivuxolimab. The source is an adult with an advanced solid tumor such as melanoma, head and neck, liver or kidney cancer. This chain links TRBV4-2 with TRBJ2-1, with no clear D. The CDR3 DNA reads TGTGCCAGCAGCCCCACTTACTACAATGAGCAGTTCTTC. Amino acids: CASSPTYYNEQFF.